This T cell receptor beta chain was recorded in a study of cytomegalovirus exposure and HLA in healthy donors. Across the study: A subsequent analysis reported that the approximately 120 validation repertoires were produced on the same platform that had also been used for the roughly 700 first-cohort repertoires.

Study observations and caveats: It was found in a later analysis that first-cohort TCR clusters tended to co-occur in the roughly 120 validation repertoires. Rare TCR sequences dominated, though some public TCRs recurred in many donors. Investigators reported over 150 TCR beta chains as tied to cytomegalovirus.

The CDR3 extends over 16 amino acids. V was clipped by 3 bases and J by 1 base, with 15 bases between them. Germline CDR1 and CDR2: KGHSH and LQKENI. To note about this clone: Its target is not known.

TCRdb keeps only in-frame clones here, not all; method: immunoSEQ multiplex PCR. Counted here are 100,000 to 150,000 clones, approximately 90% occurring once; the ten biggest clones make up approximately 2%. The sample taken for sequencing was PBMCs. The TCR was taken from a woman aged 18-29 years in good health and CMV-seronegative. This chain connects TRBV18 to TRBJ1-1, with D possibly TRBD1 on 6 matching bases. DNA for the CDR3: TGTGCCAGCTCACCCAAGCAGGGGCTAGGGAACACTGAAGCTTTCTTT. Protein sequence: CASSPKQGLGNTEAFF.